This entry lists 8 T cell receptor beta chains sequenced from one sample in a study of T cell clones after liver transplantation. TCRdb keeps only in-frame clones here, not all; method: immunoSEQ multiplex PCR. The top ten clones hold roughly 2.8% of a sample with tens of thousands of clones, approximately 70% of them seen once. Here the sequenced sample was CD4+ T cells from blood, taken at the 15-month timepoint. These receptors originate from a human patient who received a liver transplant. Some T cells may be provided by the graft donor.

This sequence joins TRBV9 and TRBJ2-2; D is ambiguous. Deletions cut 3 bases from V and 7 bases from J, with 10 bases between. Germline CDR1 is SGDLS and CDR2 is YYNGEE. The CDR3 covers 13 residues. CDR3 amino acids: CASSAYMDGELFF. The CDR3 DNA follows: TGTGCCAGCAGCGCTTATATGGACGGGGAGCTGTTTTTT.

A single count supports this clone. J is TRBJ2-3 and V is TRBV18; D might be TRBD2 (7 bases). The CDR3 length is 15 residues. Trimming took off 2 bases at V and 4 bases at J, with 13 bases between the two ends. CDR1 KGHSH and CDR2 LQKENI come from the germline V gene. The CDR3 reads CASSPSTGRADTQYF. CDR3 nucleotide sequence: TGTGCCAGCTCACCAAGCACAGGGAGGGCAGATACGCAGTATTTT.

The chain links TRBV27 to TRBJ2-7; D might be TRBD2 (5 bases). Germline V lookup: CDR1 MNHEY, CDR2 SMNVEV (reference sequence). Trimming removed 6 bases at V and 2 bases at J, with 17 bases between. The CDR3 is 15 residues long. The CDR3 protein is CASRPEQRRPYEQYV. DNA of the CDR3: TGTGCCAGCAGGCCCGAACAGCGGAGACCCTACGAGCAGTACGTC.

The chain couples TRBV10-1 to TRBJ1-5; D gene uncertain. V lost 9 bases and J 3 bases, leaving 21 bases between the germline ends. Looked up from germline, CDR1 is WNHNN and CDR2 is SYGVQD (reference sequence). CDR3 length: 16 amino acids. The chain's CDR3 is CASITRIRTSNQPQHF. CDR3 DNA: TGCGCCAGTATTACCCGCATCAGGACCTCCAATCAGCCCCAGCATTTT.

V is TRBV7-9 and J is TRBJ2-7, with D unresolved. Germline-derived CDR1 and CDR2 are SEHNR and FQNEAQ (reference sequence). V was pared by 5 bases and J by 5 bases, with 16 bases between. CDR3 length: 14 residues. CDR3 DNA sequence: TGTGCCAGCAGCCTCGAGTGGGGTAGAGACGAGCAGTACTTC. Protein: CASSLEWGRDEQYF.

The sample holds a few counts of this clone. In the same sample, other DNA sequences code for this CDR3. J is TRBJ2-7 and V is TRBV6-6, with 8 bases matching TRBD2. The CDR3 is 13 amino acids. Germline CDR1 MNHNY, CDR2 SVGAGI (reference sequence). Losses at the gene ends were 5 bases for V and 2 bases for J; bases not matched to a gene: 2. The CDR3 DNA follows: TGTGCCAGCAGTAAAGCGGGAGCCTACGAGCAGTACGTC. Translating gives CASSKAGAYEQYV.

To note about this clone: The same CDR3 is also encoded by other DNA sequences in this sample. CDR3 residues: CASSDDRRNTGELFF. The CDR3 coding sequence is TGCGCCAGCAGCGACGACAGGAGGAACACCGGGGAGCTGTTTTTT. The chain uses TRBV5-1 and TRBJ2-2, with D perhaps TRBD1 (6 bases). The ends were cut back, 4 bases at V and 1 base at J, with 11 bases in the middle. Germline-derived CDR1 and CDR2 are SGHRS and YFSETQ. The CDR3 extends over 15 amino acids.

The rearrangement joins TRBV15 to TRBJ1-1, with D possibly TRBD1 on 5 matching bases. This CDR3 is built from 15 residues. Germline values: CDR1 LNHNV, CDR2 YYDKDF (reference sequence). V lost 1 base and J lost 4, with 13 bases in between. CDR3 in amino acids: CATSRAGVRGTEAFF. The DNA of the CDR3 is TGTGCCACCAGCAGAGCGGGGGTTAGAGGCACTGAAGCTTTCTTT.